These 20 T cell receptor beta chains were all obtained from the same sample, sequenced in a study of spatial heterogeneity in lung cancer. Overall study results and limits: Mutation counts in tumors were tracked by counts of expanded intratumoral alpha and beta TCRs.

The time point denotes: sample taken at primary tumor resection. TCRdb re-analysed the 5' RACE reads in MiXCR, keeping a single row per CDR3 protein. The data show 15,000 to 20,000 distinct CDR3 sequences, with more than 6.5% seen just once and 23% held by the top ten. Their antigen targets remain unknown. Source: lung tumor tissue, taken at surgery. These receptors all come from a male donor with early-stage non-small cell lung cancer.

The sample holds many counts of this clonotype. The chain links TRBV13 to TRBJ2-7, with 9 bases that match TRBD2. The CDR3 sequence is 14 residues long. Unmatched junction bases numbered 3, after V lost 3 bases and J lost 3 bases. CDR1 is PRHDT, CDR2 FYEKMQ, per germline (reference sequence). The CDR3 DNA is TGTGCCAGCAGCTTTCAAGCGGGGGGCTACGAGCAGTACTTC. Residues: CASSFQAGGYEQYF.

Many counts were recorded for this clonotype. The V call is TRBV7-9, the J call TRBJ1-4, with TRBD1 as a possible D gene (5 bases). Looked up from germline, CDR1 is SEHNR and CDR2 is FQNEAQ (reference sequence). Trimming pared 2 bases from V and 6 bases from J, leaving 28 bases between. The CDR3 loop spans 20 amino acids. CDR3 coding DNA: TGTGCCAGCAGCTTAAACCCTCCCCACAGGAAGAGCTTGGTTGATGAAAAACTGTTTTTT. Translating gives CASSLNPPHRKSLVDEKLFF.

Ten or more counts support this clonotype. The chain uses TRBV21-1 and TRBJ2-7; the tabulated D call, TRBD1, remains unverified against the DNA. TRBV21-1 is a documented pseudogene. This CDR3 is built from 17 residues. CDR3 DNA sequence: TGTGCCAGCAGCAAATATCCCCACGAGAACAGGGTCTACGAGCAGTACTTC. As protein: CASSKYPHENRVYEQYF.

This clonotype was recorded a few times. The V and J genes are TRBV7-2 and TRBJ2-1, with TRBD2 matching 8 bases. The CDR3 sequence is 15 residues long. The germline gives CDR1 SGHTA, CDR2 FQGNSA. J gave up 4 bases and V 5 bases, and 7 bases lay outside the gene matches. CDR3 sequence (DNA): TGTGCCAGCAGCACCACAGCGGGGGTTTACAATGAGCAGTTCTTC. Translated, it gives CASSTTAGVYNEQFF.

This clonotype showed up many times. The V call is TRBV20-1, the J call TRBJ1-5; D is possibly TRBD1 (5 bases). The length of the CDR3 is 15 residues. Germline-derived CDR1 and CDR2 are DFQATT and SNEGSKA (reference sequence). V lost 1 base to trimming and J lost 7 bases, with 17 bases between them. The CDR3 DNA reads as TGCAGTGCTAGAGTAGGGCCAGGGCGGCAGCAGCCCCAGCATTTT. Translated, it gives CSARVGPGRQQPQHF.

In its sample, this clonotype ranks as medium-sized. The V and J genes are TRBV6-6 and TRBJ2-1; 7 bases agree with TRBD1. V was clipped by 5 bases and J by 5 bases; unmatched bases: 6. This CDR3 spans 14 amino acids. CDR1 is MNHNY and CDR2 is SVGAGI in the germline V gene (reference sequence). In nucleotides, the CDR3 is TGTGCCAGCAGTCGTGGACAGGCAAACAATGAGCAGTTCTTC. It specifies CASSRGQANNEQFF.

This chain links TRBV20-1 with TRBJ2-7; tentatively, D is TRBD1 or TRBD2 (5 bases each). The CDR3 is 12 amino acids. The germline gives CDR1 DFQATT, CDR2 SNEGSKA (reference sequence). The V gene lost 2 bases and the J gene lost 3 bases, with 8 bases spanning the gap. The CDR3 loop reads CSARRDGYEQYF. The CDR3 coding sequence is TGCAGTGCTAGAAGGGACGGCTACGAGCAGTACTTC.

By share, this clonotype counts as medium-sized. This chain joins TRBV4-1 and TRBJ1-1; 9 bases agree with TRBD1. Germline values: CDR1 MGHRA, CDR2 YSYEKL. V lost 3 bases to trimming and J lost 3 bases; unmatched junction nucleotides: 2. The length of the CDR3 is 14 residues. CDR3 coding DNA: TGCGCCAGCAGCCAGGGACAGGGCGACACTGAAGCTTTCTTT. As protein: CASSQGQGDTEAFF.

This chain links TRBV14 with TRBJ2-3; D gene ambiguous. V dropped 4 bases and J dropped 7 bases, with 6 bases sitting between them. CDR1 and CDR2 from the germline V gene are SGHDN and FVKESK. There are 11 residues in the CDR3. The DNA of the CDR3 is TGTGCCAGCAGCCCTGGGCATACGCAGTATTTT. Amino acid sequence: CASSPGHTQYF. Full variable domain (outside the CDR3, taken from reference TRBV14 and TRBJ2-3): EAGVTQFPSHSVIEKGQTVTLRCDPISGHDNLYWYRRVMGKEIKFLLHFVKESKQDESGMPNNRFLAERTGGTYSTLKVQPAELEDSGVYFCASSPGHTQYFGPGTRLTVL.

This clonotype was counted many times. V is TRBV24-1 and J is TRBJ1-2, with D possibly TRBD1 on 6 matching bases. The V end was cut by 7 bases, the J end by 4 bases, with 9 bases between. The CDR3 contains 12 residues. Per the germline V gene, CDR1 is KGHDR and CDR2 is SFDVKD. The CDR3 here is CATSLDSYGYTF. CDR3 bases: TGTGCCACCAGCCTGGACAGCTATGGCTACACCTTC.

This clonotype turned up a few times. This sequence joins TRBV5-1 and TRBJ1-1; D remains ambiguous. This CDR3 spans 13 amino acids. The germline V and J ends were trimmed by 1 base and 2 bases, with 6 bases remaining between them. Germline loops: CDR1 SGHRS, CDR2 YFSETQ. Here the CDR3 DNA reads TGCGCCAGCAGCTTGCTAGCAAACACTGAAGCTTTCTTT. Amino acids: CASSLLANTEAFF.

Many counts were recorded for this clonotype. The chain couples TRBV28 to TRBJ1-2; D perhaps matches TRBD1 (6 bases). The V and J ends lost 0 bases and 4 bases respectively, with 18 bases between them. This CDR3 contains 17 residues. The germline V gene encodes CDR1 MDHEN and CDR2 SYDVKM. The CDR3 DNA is TGTGCCAGCAGTTTATGGGGCTCGCAGGGGTTTATCTATGGCTACACCTTC. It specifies CASSLWGSQGFIYGYTF.

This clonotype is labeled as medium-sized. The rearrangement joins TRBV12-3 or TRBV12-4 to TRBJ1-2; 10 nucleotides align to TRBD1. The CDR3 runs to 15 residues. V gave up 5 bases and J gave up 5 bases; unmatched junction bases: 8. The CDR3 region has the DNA TGTGCCAGCAGTCCTGACAGGGGGCTTGGGTATGGCTACACCTTC. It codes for CASSPDRGLGYGYTF.

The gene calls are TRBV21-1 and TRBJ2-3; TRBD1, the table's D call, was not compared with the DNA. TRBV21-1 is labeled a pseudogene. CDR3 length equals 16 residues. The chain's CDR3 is CASSKGDRGGTDTQYF. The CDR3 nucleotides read TGTGCCAGCAGCAAAGGGGACAGGGGCGGAACAGATACGCAGTATTTT.

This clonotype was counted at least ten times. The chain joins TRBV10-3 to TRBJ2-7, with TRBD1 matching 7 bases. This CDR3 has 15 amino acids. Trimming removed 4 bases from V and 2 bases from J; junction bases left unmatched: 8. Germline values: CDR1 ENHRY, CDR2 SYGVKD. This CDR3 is CAISGNGTAPYEQYF. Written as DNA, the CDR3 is TGTGCCATCAGTGGAAACGGGACAGCTCCCTACGAGCAGTACTTC.

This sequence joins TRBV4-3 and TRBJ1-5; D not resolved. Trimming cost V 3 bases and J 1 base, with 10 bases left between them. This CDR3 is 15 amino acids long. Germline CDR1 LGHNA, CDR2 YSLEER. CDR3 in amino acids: CASSQFPSSNQPQHF. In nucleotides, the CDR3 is TGCGCCAGCAGCCAGTTTCCATCGAGCAATCAGCCCCAGCATTTT.

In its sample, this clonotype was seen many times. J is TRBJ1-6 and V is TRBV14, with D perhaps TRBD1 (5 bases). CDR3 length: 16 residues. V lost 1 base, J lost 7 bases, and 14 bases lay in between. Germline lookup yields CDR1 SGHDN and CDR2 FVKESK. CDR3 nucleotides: TGTGCCAGCAGCCAAGTATCAGGGATTTGGAATTCACCCCTCCACTTT. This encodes CASSQVSGIWNSPLHF.

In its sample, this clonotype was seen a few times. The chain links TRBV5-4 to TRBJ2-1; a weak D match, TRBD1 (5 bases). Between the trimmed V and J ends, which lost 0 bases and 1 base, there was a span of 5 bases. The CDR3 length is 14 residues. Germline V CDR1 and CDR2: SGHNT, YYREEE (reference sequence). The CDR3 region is CASSLGQSYNEQFF. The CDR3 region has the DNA TGTGCCAGCAGCTTGGGACAGTCCTACAATGAGCAGTTCTTC.

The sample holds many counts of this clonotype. The CDR3 sequence: CASSFLGGGYNEQFF. The CDR3 DNA reads as TGCGCCAGCAGCTTTCTTGGGGGGGGATACAATGAGCAGTTCTTC. This rearrangement joins TRBV4-3 to TRBJ2-1, with 7 bases fitting TRBD2. V was clipped by 5 bases and J by 4 bases; unmatched bases: 8. The V gene's germline CDR1 is LGHNA and CDR2 YSLEER. The CDR3 contains 15 residues.

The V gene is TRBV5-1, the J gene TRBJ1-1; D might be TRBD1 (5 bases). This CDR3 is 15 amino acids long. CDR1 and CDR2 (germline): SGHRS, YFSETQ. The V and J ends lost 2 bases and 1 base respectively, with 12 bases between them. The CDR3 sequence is CASSLGFGGNTEAFF. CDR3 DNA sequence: TGCGCCAGCAGCTTAGGGTTTGGGGGGAACACTGAAGCTTTCTTT.